These 5 T cell receptor beta chains were all obtained from the same sample, sequenced in a study of blood T cell repertoires in COVID-19. The method was immunoSEQ multiplex PCR; TCRdb's version includes in-frame clones alone and lacks a portion of them. This sample carries some 35,000 clones, roughly 89% of them seen once, and the ten largest clones take roughly 7.1%. Material for sequencing was peripheral blood. The receptors here all came from a human donor in a cohort sampled during active COVID-19.

The CDR3 here is CASSATGGAGGEQYF. The CDR3 DNA reads as TGTGCCAGCAGTGCTACAGGGGGCGCTGGAGGCGAGCAGTACTTC. The rearrangement joins TRBV28 to TRBJ2-7; 9 bases are shared with TRBD1. V shed 5 bases, J shed 6 bases, and the junction held 11 bases outside the gene matches. Looked up from germline, CDR1 is MDHEN and CDR2 is SYDVKM. This CDR3 has 15 residues. The full variable domain, its missing parts supplied by reference TRBV28 and TRBJ2-7, is DVKVTQSSRYLVKRTGEKVFLECVQDMDHENMFWYRQDPGLGLRLIYFSYDVKMKEKGDIPEGYSVSREKKERFSLILESASTNQTSMYLCASSATGGAGGEQYFGPGTRLTVT.

This chain links TRBV20-1 with TRBJ2-7, with 7 bases aligning to TRBD2. The CDR3 spans 15 residues. CDR1 is DFQATT and CDR2 is SNEGSKA in the germline V gene (reference sequence). Trimming at V came to 3 bases and at J to 3 bases, leaving 11 bases not matched to a gene. The CDR3 region has the DNA TGCAGTGCTAGTTACGGAGGCGGGGGAAGCTACGAGCAGTACTTC. Its protein product is CSASYGGGGSYEQYF.

The CDR3 loop is CASSPQGTGTYEQYF. The CDR3 coding sequence is TGCGCCAGCAGCCCCCAGGGGACAGGGACCTACGAGCAGTACTTC. J is TRBJ2-7 and V is TRBV5-1; TRBD1 matches 9 bases. This CDR3 is built from 15 residues. Germline-derived CDR1 and CDR2 are SGHRS and YFSETQ. J was trimmed by 2 bases and V by 4 bases; bases with no gene match: 7.

The table lists this clone with a few counts. The chain joins TRBV27 to TRBJ2-6; TRBD2 aligns across 11 bases. Germline CDR1 MNHEY, CDR2 SMNVEV (reference sequence). The CDR3 has 17 amino acids. J gave up 1 base and V 5 bases, and 4 bases lay outside the gene matches. The CDR3 region has the DNA TGTGCCAGCAGTCAACTAGCGGGGGAGTCTGGGGCCAACGTCCTGACTTTC. The encoded protein is CASSQLAGESGANVLTF.

The chain recombines TRBV6-5 with TRBJ1-3; 8 nucleotides match TRBD1. V lost 8 bases, J lost 2 bases, and 2 bases stayed unmatched. The CDR3 is made up of 13 amino acids. Looked up from germline, CDR1 is MNHEY and CDR2 is SVGAGI. The CDR3 protein is CASQDRAGNTIYF. The CDR3 DNA follows: TGTGCCAGCCAGGACAGGGCTGGAAACACCATATATTTT.